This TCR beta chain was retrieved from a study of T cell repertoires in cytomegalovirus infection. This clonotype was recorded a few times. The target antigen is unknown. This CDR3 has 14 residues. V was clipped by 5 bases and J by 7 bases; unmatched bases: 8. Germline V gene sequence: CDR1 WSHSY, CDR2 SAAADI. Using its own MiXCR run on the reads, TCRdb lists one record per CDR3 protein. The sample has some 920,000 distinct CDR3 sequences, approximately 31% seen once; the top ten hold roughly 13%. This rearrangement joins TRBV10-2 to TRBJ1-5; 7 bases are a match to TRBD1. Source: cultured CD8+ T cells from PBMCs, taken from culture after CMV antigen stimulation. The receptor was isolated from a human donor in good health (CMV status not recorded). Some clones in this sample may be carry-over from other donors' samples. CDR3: CASSLGQVEQPQHF. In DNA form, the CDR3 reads TGCGCCAGCAGTCTTGGACAGGTCGAACAGCCCCAGCATTTT.